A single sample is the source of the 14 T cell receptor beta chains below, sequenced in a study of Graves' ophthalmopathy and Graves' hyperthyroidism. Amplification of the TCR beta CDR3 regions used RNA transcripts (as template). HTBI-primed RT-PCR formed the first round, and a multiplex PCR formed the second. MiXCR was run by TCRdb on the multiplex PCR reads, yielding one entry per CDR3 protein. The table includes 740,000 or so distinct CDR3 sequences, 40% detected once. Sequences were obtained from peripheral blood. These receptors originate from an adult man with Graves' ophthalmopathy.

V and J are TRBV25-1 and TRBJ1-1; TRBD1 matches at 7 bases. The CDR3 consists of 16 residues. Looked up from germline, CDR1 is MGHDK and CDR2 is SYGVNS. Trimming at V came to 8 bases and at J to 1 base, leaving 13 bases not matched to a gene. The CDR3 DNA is TGTGCCAGCTCGCACAATATGGACAGGAGGAACACTGAAGCTTTCTTT. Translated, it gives CASSHNMDRRNTEAFF.

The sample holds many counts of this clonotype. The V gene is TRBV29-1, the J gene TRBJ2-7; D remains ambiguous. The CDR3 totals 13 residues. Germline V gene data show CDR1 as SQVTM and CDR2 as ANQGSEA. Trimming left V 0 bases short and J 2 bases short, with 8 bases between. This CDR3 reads CSVEDDTTYEQYF. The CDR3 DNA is TGCAGCGTTGAAGATGACACAACCTACGAGCAGTACTTC.

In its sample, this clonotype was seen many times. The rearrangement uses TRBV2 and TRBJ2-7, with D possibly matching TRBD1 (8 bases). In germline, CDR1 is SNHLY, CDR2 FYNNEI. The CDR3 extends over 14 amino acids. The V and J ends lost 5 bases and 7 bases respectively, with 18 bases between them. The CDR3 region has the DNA TGTGCCAGCAGTAACATCCCACAGGGGGGGGAGCAGTACTTC. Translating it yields CASSNIPQGGEQYF.

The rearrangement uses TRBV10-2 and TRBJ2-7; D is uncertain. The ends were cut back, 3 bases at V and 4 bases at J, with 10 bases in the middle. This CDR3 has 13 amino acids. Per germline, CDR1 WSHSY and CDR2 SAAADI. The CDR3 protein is CASSDAEPYEQYF. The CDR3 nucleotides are TGCGCCAGCAGTGACGCGGAGCCTTACGAGCAGTACTTC.

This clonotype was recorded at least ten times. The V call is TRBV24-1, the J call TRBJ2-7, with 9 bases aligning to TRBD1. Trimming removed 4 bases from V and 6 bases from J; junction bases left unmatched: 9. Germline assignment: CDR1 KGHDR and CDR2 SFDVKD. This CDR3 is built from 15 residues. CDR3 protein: CATSDRGQGEGEQYF. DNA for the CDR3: TGTGCCACCAGTGACCGGGGACAGGGAGAAGGCGAGCAGTACTTC.

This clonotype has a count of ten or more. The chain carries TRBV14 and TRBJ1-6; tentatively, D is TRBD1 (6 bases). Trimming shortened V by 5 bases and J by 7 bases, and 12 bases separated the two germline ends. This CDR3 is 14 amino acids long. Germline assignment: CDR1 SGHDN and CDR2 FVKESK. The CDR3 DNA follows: TGTGCCAGCAGCATATGGACAGTAAATTCACCCCTCCACTTT. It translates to CASSIWTVNSPLHF. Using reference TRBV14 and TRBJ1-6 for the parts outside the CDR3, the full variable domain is EAGVTQFPSHSVIEKGQTVTLRCDPISGHDNLYWYRRVMGKEIKFLLHFVKESKQDESGMPNNRFLAERTGGTYSTLKVQPAELEDSGVYFCASSIWTVNSPLHFGNGTRLTVT.

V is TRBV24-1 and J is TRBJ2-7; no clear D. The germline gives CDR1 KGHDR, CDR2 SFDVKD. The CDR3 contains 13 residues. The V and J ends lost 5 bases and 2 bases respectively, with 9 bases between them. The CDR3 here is CATSGQDAYEQYF. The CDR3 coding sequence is TGTGCCACCAGTGGGCAGGACGCCTACGAGCAGTACTTC.

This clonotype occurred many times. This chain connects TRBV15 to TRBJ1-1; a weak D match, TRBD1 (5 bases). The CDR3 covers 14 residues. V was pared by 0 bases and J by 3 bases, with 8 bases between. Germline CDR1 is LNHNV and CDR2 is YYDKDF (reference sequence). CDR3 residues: CATSRDRADTEAFF. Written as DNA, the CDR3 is TGTGCCACCAGCAGAGACAGGGCTGACACTGAAGCTTTCTTT.

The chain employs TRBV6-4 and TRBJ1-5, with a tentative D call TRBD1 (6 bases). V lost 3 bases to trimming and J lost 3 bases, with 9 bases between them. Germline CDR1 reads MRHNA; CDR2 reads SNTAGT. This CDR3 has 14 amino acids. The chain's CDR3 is CASSEYRDNQPQHF. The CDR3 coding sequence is TGTGCCAGCAGTGAGTACAGGGACAATCAGCCCCAGCATTTT.

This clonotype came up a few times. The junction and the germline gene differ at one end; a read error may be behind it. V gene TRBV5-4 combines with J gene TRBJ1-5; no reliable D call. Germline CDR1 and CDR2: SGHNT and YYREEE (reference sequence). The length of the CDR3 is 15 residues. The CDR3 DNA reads TGCGCCAGCAGCCAGTTTTCTATCAGCAATCAGCCCCAGCATTTT. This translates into CASSQFSISNQPQHF.

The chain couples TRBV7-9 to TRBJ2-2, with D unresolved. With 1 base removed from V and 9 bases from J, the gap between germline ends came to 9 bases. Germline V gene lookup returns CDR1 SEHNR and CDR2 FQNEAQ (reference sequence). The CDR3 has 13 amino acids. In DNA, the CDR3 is TGTGCCAGCAGCTTAGAAGGTGGCTGGGAGCTGTTTTTT. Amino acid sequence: CASSLEGGWELFF.

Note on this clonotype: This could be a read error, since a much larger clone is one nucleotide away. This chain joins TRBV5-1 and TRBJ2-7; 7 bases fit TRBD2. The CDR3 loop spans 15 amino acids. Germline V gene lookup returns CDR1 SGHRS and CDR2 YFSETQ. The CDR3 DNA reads TGCGGCAGCAGTCCAACCGGGACTATTGTGTACGAGCAGTACTTC. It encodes CGSSPTGTIVYEQYF.

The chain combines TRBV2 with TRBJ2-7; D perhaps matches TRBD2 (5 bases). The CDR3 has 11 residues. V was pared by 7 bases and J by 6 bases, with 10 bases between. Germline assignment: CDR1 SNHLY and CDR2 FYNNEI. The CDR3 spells CASMRAGEQYF. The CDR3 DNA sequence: TGTGCCAGCATGCGGGCGGGCGAGCAGTACTTC.

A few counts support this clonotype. This CDR3 is CASSVSQVTGELFF. For the CDR3, the DNA is TGTGCCAGCAGCGTAAGCCAGGTCACCGGGGAGCTGTTTTTT. The rearrangement joins TRBV9 to TRBJ2-2, with D unclear. This CDR3 is 14 amino acids long. CDR1 is SGDLS and CDR2 is YYNGEE in the germline V gene. Trimming left V 1 base short and J 4 bases short, with 8 bases between.